Listed here is a single TCR beta chain. Its antigen is unidentified. From germline, CDR1 is SGHNT and CDR2 YYREEE (reference sequence). The CDR3 loop spans 18 amino acids. V gave up 4 bases and J gave up 1 base; unmatched junction bases: 12. The sample originates from a study of T cells in Graves' hyperthyroidism and ophthalmopathy. Study information: Peripheral blood was secured at the point of initial diagnosis, before any treatment. Overall study findings and caveats: Blood held most thyroid clonotypes expanded above 0.001 frequency.

RNA transcripts provided the source from which TCR beta CDR3 regions were amplified. The HTBI primer set served for first-round RT-PCR of the TCR CDR3. One entry per CDR3 protein results from TCRdb running MiXCR on the multiplex PCR reads. The sample has approximately 430,000 distinct CDR3 sequences; 15% to 18% are singletons. The sequenced material came from blood. The J gene is TRBJ2-3, the V gene TRBV5-4; 10 nucleotides align to TRBD2. This TCR was sampled from a woman younger than 30 with Graves' hyperthyroidism. CDR3 DNA sequence: TGTGCCAGCAGCCTGGGACTAGCGCACCTTTCAGGCACAGATACGCAGTATTTT. Translation gives CASSLGLAHLSGTDTQYF.